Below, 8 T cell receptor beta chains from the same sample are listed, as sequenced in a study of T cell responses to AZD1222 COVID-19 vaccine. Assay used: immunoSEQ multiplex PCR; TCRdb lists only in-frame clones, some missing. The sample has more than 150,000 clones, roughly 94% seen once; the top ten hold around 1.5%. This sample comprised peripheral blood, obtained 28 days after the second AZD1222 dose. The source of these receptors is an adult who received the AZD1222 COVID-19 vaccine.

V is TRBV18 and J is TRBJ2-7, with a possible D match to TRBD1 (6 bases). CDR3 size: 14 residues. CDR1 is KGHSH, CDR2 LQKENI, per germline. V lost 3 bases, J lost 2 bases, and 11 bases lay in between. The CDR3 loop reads CASSPDRTPYEQYF. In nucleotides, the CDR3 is TGTGCCAGCTCACCCGACAGGACTCCCTACGAGCAGTACTTC.

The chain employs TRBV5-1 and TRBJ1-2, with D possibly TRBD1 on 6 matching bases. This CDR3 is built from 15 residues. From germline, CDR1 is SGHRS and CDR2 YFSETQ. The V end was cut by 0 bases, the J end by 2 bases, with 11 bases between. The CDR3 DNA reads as TGCGCCAGCAGCTTGGTTCAGGGGATCAACTATGGCTACACCTTC. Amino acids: CASSLVQGINYGYTF.

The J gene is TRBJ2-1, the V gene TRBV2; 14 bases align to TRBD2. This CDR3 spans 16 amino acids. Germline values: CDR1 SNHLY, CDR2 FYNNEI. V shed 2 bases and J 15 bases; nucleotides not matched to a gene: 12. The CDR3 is CASSEWGLAGDKFGFF. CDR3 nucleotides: TGTGCCAGCAGTGAATGGGGACTAGCGGGAGATAAATTCGGGTTCTTC.

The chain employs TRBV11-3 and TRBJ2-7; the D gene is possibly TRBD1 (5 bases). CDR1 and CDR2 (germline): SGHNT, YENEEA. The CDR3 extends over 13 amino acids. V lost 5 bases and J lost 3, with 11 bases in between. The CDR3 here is CASSRRQGYEQYF. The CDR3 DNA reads TGTGCCAGCAGCCGGCGTCAGGGCTACGAGCAGTACTTC.

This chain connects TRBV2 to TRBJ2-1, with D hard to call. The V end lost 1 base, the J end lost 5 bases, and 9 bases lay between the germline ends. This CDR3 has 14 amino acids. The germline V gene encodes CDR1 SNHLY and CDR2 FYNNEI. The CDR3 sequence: CASSEVGQNNEQFF. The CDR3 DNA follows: TGTGCCAGCAGTGAAGTGGGCCAAAACAATGAGCAGTTCTTC.

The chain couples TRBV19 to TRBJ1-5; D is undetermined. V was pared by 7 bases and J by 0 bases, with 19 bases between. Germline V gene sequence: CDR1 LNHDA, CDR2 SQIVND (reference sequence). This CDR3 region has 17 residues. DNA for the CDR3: TGTGCCAGTAAGCCTCTCGTAGGGTATCATAGCAATCAGCCCCAGCATTTT. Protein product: CASKPLVGYHSNQPQHF.

The CDR3 sequence is CASSISGETLTEAFF. The CDR3 DNA follows: TGTGCCAGTAGTATCAGCGGAGAAACCCTCACTGAAGCTTTCTTT. The chain links TRBV19 to TRBJ1-1; the D is unclear. V was trimmed by 3 bases and J by 4 bases, leaving 15 bases between them. CDR3 length equals 15 residues. CDR1 is LNHDA and CDR2 is SQIVND in the germline V gene (reference sequence).

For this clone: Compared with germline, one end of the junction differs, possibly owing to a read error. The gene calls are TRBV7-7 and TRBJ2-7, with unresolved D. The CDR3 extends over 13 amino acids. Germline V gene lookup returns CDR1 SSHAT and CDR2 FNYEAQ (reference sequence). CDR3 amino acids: CASSLDELSEQYF. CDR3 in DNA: TGTGCTAGCAGCTTAGATGAACTGTCCGAGCAGTACTTC.